This is a list of T cell receptor beta chains from one sample in a study. The data were produced by immunoSEQ multiplex PCR, yet TCRdb's version contains in-frame clones alone and is incomplete. The sample includes about 68,000 clones, just over 90% of them seen just once. The sequenced sample was PBMCs. Receptors originate from a middle-aged man with rheumatoid arthritis. Both conserved end residues are part of each CDR3. D genes are given only for firm matches. Clone size is not always given. Where it is, it says once, few, many or a class for expanded clones.

V gene: TRBV7-2; D gene: TRBD2; J gene: TRBJ2-3; clone size: -; CDR3 protein: CASSLAGTHTDTQYF; CDR3 DNA: TGTGCCAGCAGTCTAGCGGGAACTCACACAGATACGCAGTATTTT
V gene: TRBV6-1; D gene: TRBD1; J gene: TRBJ1-2; clone size: -; CDR3 protein: CASSDMTGRGYTF; CDR3 DNA: TGTGCCAGCAGTGACATGACAGGGCGAGGCTACACCTTC
V gene: TRBV18; D gene: TRBD1; J gene: TRBJ1-5; clone size: -; CDR3 protein: CASSPGTGGNARINQPQHF; CDR3 DNA: TGTGCCAGCTCACCCGGGACAGGGGGTAATGCCCGCATCAATCAGCCCCAGCATTTT
V gene: TRBV7-6; D gene: -; J gene: TRBJ2-7; clone size: -; CDR3 protein: CASSPRTLYEQYF; CDR3 DNA: TGTGCCAGCAGCCCCCGGACTCTTTACGAGCAGTACTTC
V gene: TRBV28; D gene: -; J gene: TRBJ1-1; clone size: once; CDR3 protein: CASSLGGRTEAFF; CDR3 DNA: TGTGCCAGCAGTTTAGGGGGCAGGACTGAAGCTTTCTTT
V gene: TRBV5-4; D gene: -; J gene: TRBJ2-6; clone size: -; CDR3 protein: CASSLPEGQSGANVLTF; CDR3 DNA: TGTGCCAGCAGCTTGCCGGAAGGACAGTCCGGGGCCAACGTCCTGACTTTC
V gene: TRBV6-5; D gene: TRBD2; J gene: TRBJ2-7; clone size: once; CDR3 protein: CATALLLAVYEQYF; CDR3 DNA: TGTGCCACCGCCCTGCTTCTAGCGGTATACGAGCAGTACTTC
V gene: TRBV4-1; D gene: -; J gene: TRBJ2-2; clone size: -; CDR3 protein: CASSQEVSRGTGGELFF; CDR3 DNA: TGCGCCAGCAGCCAAGAAGTAAGCCGAGGGACGGGGGGGGAGCTGTTTTTT
V gene: TRBV30; D gene: TRBD2; J gene: TRBJ2-7; clone size: -; CDR3 protein: CAWRDLAGSGQYF; CDR3 DNA: TGTGCCTGGAGAGACCTAGCGGGGTCGGGGCAGTACTTC
V gene: TRBV7-9; D gene: -; J gene: TRBJ2-5; clone size: -; CDR3 protein: CASSLVGRQETQYF; CDR3 DNA: TGTGCCAGCAGCTTAGTGGGTCGGCAAGAGACCCAGTACTTC
V gene: TRBV7-9; D gene: -; J gene: TRBJ1-6; clone size: once; CDR3 protein: CASSLRDQLGQLFHF; CDR3 DNA: TGTGCCAGCAGCTTACGTGATCAGCTAGGGCAGCTTTTCCACTTT
V gene: TRBV30; D gene: -; J gene: TRBJ1-1; clone size: once; CDR3 protein: CAWNRQHGAFF; CDR3 DNA: TGTGCCTGGAACCGACAACACGGGGCTTTCTTT
V gene: TRBV19; D gene: -; J gene: TRBJ1-1; clone size: -; CDR3 protein: CASSRGDLTMNTEAFF; CDR3 DNA: TGTGCCAGTAGTAGAGGGGATCTCACCATGAACACTGAAGCTTTCTTT
V gene: TRBV7-2; D gene: TRBD2; J gene: TRBJ2-1; clone size: -; CDR3 protein: CASSPGLAADEQFF; CDR3 DNA: TGTGCCAGCAGCCCGGGACTAGCTGCTGATGAGCAGTTCTTC
V gene: TRBV29-1; D gene: TRBD2; J gene: TRBJ2-1; clone size: -; CDR3 protein: CSVGLAGGEQFF; CDR3 DNA: TGCAGCGTGGGACTAGCGGGGGGCGAGCAGTTCTTC
V gene: TRBV19; D gene: -; J gene: TRBJ1-2; clone size: -; CDR3 protein: CASSIRPREGYTF; CDR3 DNA: TGTGCCAGTAGTATCCGACCCCGCGAGGGCTACACCTTC
V gene: TRBV5-1; D gene: TRBD2; J gene: TRBJ2-1; clone size: -; CDR3 protein: CASSSPMASGYNEQFF; CDR3 DNA: TGCGCCAGCAGCTCACCAATGGCTAGCGGCTACAATGAGCAGTTCTTC
V gene: TRBV4-2; D gene: -; J gene: TRBJ2-7; clone size: -; CDR3 protein: CASSQERGPSYEQYF; CDR3 DNA: TGTGCCAGCAGCCAAGAACGGGGGCCCTCCTACGAGCAGTACTTC
V gene: TRBV11-1; D gene: TRBD1; J gene: TRBJ1-2; clone size: -; CDR3 protein: CASSLDRGGGYTF; CDR3 DNA: TGTGCCAGCAGCTTGGACAGGGGCGGTGGCTACACCTTC